This is a list of T cell receptor beta chains from one sample in a study of CD8 T cells in Susac syndrome. One entry per CDR3 protein, called by TCRdb with MiXCR from the immunoSEQ multiplex PCR reads. Counted here are 150,000 to 200,000 distinct CDR3 sequences, approximately 93% occurring once; the ten biggest clones make up 0.08% to 0.095%. The sample comprised CD4+ T cells from PBMCs. The source is a human donor with multiple sclerosis. CDR3s include the opening cysteine and the closing phenylalanine or tryptophan. Fields, in order: J gene, V gene, clone size, D gene, CDR3 protein, CDR3 DNA. The D gene is left open where the match is weak. Expanded clones get a size class; other rows say once, few or many, or leave the size out.

J gene: TRBJ2-6; V gene: TRBV5-1; clone size: -; D gene: -; CDR3 protein: CASSLPGGTGANVLTF; CDR3 DNA: TGCGCCAGCAGCTTGCCAGGCGGGACTGGGGCCAACGTCCTGACTTTC
J gene: TRBJ1-1; V gene: TRBV5-1; clone size: -; D gene: -; CDR3 protein: CASSLGLTEDTEAFF; CDR3 DNA: TGCGCCAGCAGCTTGGGGCTGACAGAGGACACTGAAGCTTTCTTT
J gene: TRBJ2-5; V gene: TRBV4-2; clone size: -; D gene: TRBD2; CDR3 protein: CASSQDGLAGGETQYF; CDR3 DNA: TGTGCCAGCAGCCAAGATGGATTGGCGGGAGGAGAGACCCAGTACTTC
J gene: TRBJ1-1; V gene: TRBV7-2; clone size: -; D gene: -; CDR3 protein: CASRRITTEAFF; CDR3 DNA: TGTGCCAGCAGAAGGATAACCACCGAAGCTTTCTTT
J gene: TRBJ2-1; V gene: TRBV6-5; clone size: once; D gene: -; CDR3 protein: CASSQRANHNEQFF; CDR3 DNA: TGTGCCAGCAGTCAACGCGCGAACCACAATGAGCAGTTCTTC
J gene: TRBJ2-7; V gene: TRBV25-1; clone size: -; D gene: TRBD1; CDR3 protein: CASSDPGQGSEQYF; CDR3 DNA: TGTGCCAGCAGTGACCCGGGACAGGGCTCCGAGCAGTACTTC
J gene: TRBJ2-2; V gene: TRBV12-5; clone size: -; D gene: -; CDR3 protein: CASGPSRGAPSGGELFF; CDR3 DNA: TGTGCTAGTGGTCCCTCCCGGGGAGCACCGTCGGGCGGGGAGCTGTTTTTT
J gene: TRBJ2-7; V gene: TRBV29-1; clone size: -; D gene: TRBD2; CDR3 protein: CSVEAAGGRTEQYF; CDR3 DNA: TGCAGCGTTGAGGCAGCGGGGGGGAGGACTGAGCAGTACTTC
J gene: TRBJ1-5; V gene: TRBV6-5; clone size: -; D gene: TRBD1; CDR3 protein: CASSSGGHQPQHF; CDR3 DNA: TGTGCCAGCAGTTCAGGGGGCCATCAGCCCCAGCATTTT
J gene: TRBJ2-1; V gene: TRBV6-5; clone size: -; D gene: -; CDR3 protein: CASARGTTYNEQFF; CDR3 DNA: TGTGCCAGCGCCAGAGGGACAACCTATAATGAGCAGTTCTTC
J gene: TRBJ2-7; V gene: TRBV11-1; clone size: -; D gene: -; CDR3 protein: CASSFGLASSYEQYF; CDR3 DNA: TGTGCCAGCAGCTTTGGGCTAGCGTCGTCCTACGAGCAGTACTTC
J gene: TRBJ2-4; V gene: TRBV5-1; clone size: -; D gene: -; CDR3 protein: CASSLSSGAKNIQYF; CDR3 DNA: TGCGCCAGCAGCTTGTCCAGCGGAGCCAAAAACATTCAGTACTTC
J gene: TRBJ2-6; V gene: TRBV5-6; clone size: -; D gene: TRBD1; CDR3 protein: CASSPQGAGGANVLTF; CDR3 DNA: TGTGCCAGCAGCCCCCAGGGGGCTGGTGGGGCCAACGTCCTGACTTTC
J gene: TRBJ1-5; V gene: TRBV10-3; clone size: once; D gene: -; CDR3 protein: CAIPGGSSNQPQHF; CDR3 DNA: TGTGCCATACCGGGGGGAAGCAGCAATCAGCCCCAGCATTTT
J gene: TRBJ2-1; V gene: TRBV5-1; clone size: once; D gene: -; CDR3 protein: CASSLDPSNEQFF; CDR3 DNA: TGCGCCAGCAGCTTGGATCCCAGCAATGAGCAGTTCTTC
J gene: TRBJ2-3; V gene: TRBV27; clone size: -; D gene: TRBD2; CDR3 protein: CASSPLAGGQYF; CDR3 DNA: TGTGCCAGCAGTCCCCTAGCGGGAGGGCAGTATTTT
J gene: TRBJ1-2; V gene: TRBV4-2; clone size: -; D gene: TRBD1; CDR3 protein: CASSLKTGEDYTF; CDR3 DNA: TGTGCCAGCAGCCTGAAGACAGGGGAGGACTACACCTTC
J gene: TRBJ2-5; V gene: TRBV20-1; clone size: -; D gene: TRBD2; CDR3 protein: CSAVAGYQETQYF; CDR3 DNA: TGCAGTGCCGTAGCGGGGTACCAAGAGACCCAGTACTTC
J gene: TRBJ2-2; V gene: TRBV5-4; clone size: -; D gene: -; CDR3 protein: CASSLGGLGNTGELFF; CDR3 DNA: TGTGCCAGCAGCTTGGGAGGGTTGGGGAACACCGGGGAGCTGTTTTTT
J gene: TRBJ1-2; V gene: TRBV2; clone size: -; D gene: TRBD1; CDR3 protein: CASGRRQGSGYTF; CDR3 DNA: TGTGCCAGCGGAAGAAGACAGGGCTCTGGCTACACCTTC
J gene: TRBJ2-3; V gene: TRBV3-1; clone size: -; D gene: -; CDR3 protein: CASSQGDSASTDTQYF; CDR3 DNA: TGTGCCAGCAGCCAAGGGGACTCAGCTAGCACAGATACGCAGTATTTT
J gene: TRBJ2-5; V gene: TRBV19; clone size: -; D gene: TRBD2; CDR3 protein: CASSPGLAGEVQYF; CDR3 DNA: TGTGCCAGTAGTCCGGGACTAGCGGGAGAGGTGCAGTACTTC